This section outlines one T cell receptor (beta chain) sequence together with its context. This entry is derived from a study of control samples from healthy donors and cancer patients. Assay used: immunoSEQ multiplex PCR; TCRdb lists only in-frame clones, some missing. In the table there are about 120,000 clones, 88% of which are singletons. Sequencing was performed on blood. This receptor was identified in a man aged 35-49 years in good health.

DNA of the CDR3: TGTGCCAGCTCAGCCACAAGGAACACTGAAGCTTTCTTT. Residues: CASSATRNTEAFF. The chain has TRBV18 and TRBJ1-1, with D unclear. Between the trimmed V and J ends, which lost 5 bases and 1 base, there was a span of 8 bases. There are 13 residues in the CDR3. Germline-derived CDR1 and CDR2 are KGHSH and LQKENI. Complete variable domain (other parts from reference TRBV18 and TRBJ1-1): NAGVMQNPRHLVRRRGQEARLRCSPMKGHSHVYWYRQLPEEGLKFMVYLQKENIIDESGMPKERFSAEFPKEGPSILRIQQVVRGDSAAYFCASSATRNTEAFFGQGTRLTVV.